Below are 20 T cell receptor beta chains sequenced from a single sample in a study of blood T cell repertoires in COVID-19. Here immunoSEQ multiplex PCR was the method, and the copy in TCRdb shows in-frame clones only, minus some. The sample records under 300,000 clones, around 83% being singletons. Sequencing was performed on peripheral blood. The source of these receptors is a woman aged 40 to 50 who had recovered from COVID-19.

This chain connects TRBV29-1 to TRBJ1-1, with D possibly matching TRBD1 (5 bases). Germline loops: CDR1 SQVTM, CDR2 ANQGSEA. CDR3 length: 13 amino acids. V dropped 5 bases and J dropped 0 bases, with 10 bases sitting between them. The CDR3 region has the DNA TGCAGCGTTTCGTGGGGCATGAACACTGAAGCTTTCTTT. Translation: CSVSWGMNTEAFF.

The chain recombines TRBV24-1 with TRBJ2-1; 8 nucleotides line up with TRBD2. The CDR3 extends over 14 amino acids. The trim removed 5 bases at V and 7 bases at J, leaving 6 bases unmatched. In germline, CDR1 is KGHDR, CDR2 SFDVKD. CDR3 sequence (DNA): TGTGCCACCAGTGTAAGTAGCGGGATGAATGAGCAGTTCTTC. Amino acids: CATSVSSGMNEQFF.

Note on this clone: The germline gene is not matched at one end of the junction; a read error may be the cause. V gene TRBV7-7 combines with J gene TRBJ2-5; 7 bases line up with TRBD2. The CDR3 is 16 amino acids. Germline V gene sequence: CDR1 SSHAT, CDR2 FNYEAQ (reference sequence). The CDR3: CASSLNLPGGQETQYF. The CDR3 bases are TGTGCTAGCAGCTTAAACCTACCGGGGGGCCAAGAGACCCAGTACTTC. The full variable domain, in which reference TRBV7-7 and TRBJ2-5 provide the parts outside the CDR3, is GAGVSQSPRYKVTKRGQDVTLRCDPISSHATLYWYQQALGQGPEFLTYFNYEAQPDKSGLPSDRFSAERPEGSISTLTIQRTEQRDSAMYRCASSLNLPGGQETQYFGPGTRLLVL.

The chain combines TRBV9 with TRBJ1-2; 7 nucleotides match TRBD1. From germline, CDR1 is SGDLS and CDR2 YYNGEE. The CDR3 has 15 residues. V shed 0 bases and J 4 bases; nucleotides not matched to a gene: 6. The CDR3 loop reads CASSVEAGGRYGYTF. The CDR3 nucleotides read TGTGCCAGCAGCGTAGAGGCAGGGGGGCGCTATGGCTACACCTTC. Together with reference TRBV9 and TRBJ1-2, the CDR3 gives the full variable domain: DSGVTQTPKHLITATGQRVTLRCSPRSGDLSVYWYQQSLDQGLQFLIQYYNGEERAKGNILERFSAQQFPDLHSELNLSSLELGDSALYFCASSVEAGGRYGYTFGSGTRLTVV.

V gene TRBV6-6 combines with J gene TRBJ1-5; 9 nucleotides line up with TRBD1. Germline loops: CDR1 MNHNY, CDR2 SVGAGI (reference sequence). The CDR3 has 17 residues. J gave up 0 bases and V 5 bases, and 8 bases lay outside the gene matches. In DNA form, the CDR3 reads TGTGCCAGCAGTCGGTCCGGACAGGGGCATAGCAATCAGCCCCAGCATTTT. Its protein product is CASSRSGQGHSNQPQHF.

The rearrangement uses TRBV6-5 and TRBJ1-4, with D perhaps matching TRBD1 (5 bases). Trimming took 10 bases from V and 5 from J, leaving 20 bases between them. The CDR3 is 15 residues long. CDR1 is MNHEY and CDR2 is SVGAGI in the germline V gene. The CDR3 sequence: CATMISGLRNEKLFF. CDR3 nucleotide sequence: TGTGCCACCATGATTTCGGGACTGAGGAATGAAAAACTGTTTTTT.

CDR3 region: CASSLTSASGGVYNEQFF. The CDR3 DNA reads TGTGCCAGCAGCTTAACGTCGGCTAGCGGGGGTGTTTACAATGAGCAGTTCTTC. This chain uses TRBV7-3 with TRBJ2-1; TRBD2 aligns across 10 bases. J was trimmed by 4 bases and V by 0 bases; bases with no gene match: 9. Per germline, CDR1 SGHTA and CDR2 FQGTGA. The length of the CDR3 is 18 residues.

The rearrangement links TRBV23-1 to TRBJ1-5; 7 bases match TRBD1. TRBV23-1 falls under the ORF class, with uncertain function. The CDR3 extends over 15 amino acids. The J segment lost 2 bases and the V segment lost 3 bases, leaving 4 bases of the junction unmatched. CDR3 amino acids: CASSQGQGGNQPQHF. CDR3 sequence (DNA): TGCGCCAGCAGTCAGGGCCAGGGGGGCAATCAGCCCCAGCATTTT.

This chain connects TRBV11-3 to TRBJ1-1; TRBD1 matches at 7 bases. Germline CDR1 is SGHNT and CDR2 is YENEEA. Trimming removed 5 bases from V and 7 bases from J; junction bases left unmatched: 7. The CDR3 is made up of 13 amino acids. The CDR3 DNA follows: TGTGCCAGCAGCGCGGGGACAGAGCTTGAAGCTTTCTTT. It translates to CASSAGTELEAFF.

V and J are TRBV19 and TRBJ2-5; maybe TRBD1 (6 bases). Germline CDR1 LNHDA, CDR2 SQIVND (reference sequence). Trimming stripped 7 bases from V and 3 bases from J, with 24 bases between. CDR3 length equals 17 residues. CDR3 sequence reads: CASNIPRQAPPKETQYF. The CDR3 nucleotides are TGTGCCAGTAACATACCTAGACAGGCGCCACCGAAAGAGACCCAGTACTTC.

This chain links TRBV10-3 with TRBJ2-3; no definite D call. CDR1 and CDR2 from the germline V gene are ENHRY and SYGVKD. The CDR3 has 14 amino acids. V was trimmed by 6 bases and J by 3 bases, leaving 13 bases between them. The CDR3 protein is CAISQRPGTDTQYF. The DNA of the CDR3 is TGTGCCATCAGCCAGAGACCCGGGACAGATACGCAGTATTTT.

The chain couples TRBV4-3 to TRBJ1-2, with TRBD1 as a possible D gene (6 bases). The CDR3 is made up of 12 amino acids. The V end lost 1 base, the J end lost 7 bases, and 7 bases lay between the germline ends. Per germline, CDR1 LGHNA and CDR2 YSLEER. In DNA, the CDR3 is TGCGCCAGCAGCCAAGGGACAGCTGGCTACACCTTC. Translating gives CASSQGTAGYTF.

The J gene is TRBJ2-2, the V gene TRBV6-6, with TRBD2 identical over 8 bases. The germline gives CDR1 MNHNY, CDR2 SVGAGI (reference sequence). The J segment lost 1 base and the V segment lost 5 bases, leaving 9 bases of the junction unmatched. The CDR3 loop spans 17 amino acids. The CDR3 DNA is TGTGCCAGCAGTCCAACCCCCGGGGGGGTGAACACCGGGGAGCTGTTTTTT. Translated: CASSPTPGGVNTGELFF.

This sequence joins TRBV28 and TRBJ2-7; 10 nucleotides match TRBD2. V lost 6 bases to trimming and J lost 1 base; unmatched junction nucleotides: 6. Germline lookup yields CDR1 MDHEN and CDR2 SYDVKM. The CDR3 length is 15 residues. The CDR3 DNA reads as TGTGCCAGCAGCTATACTAGCGGGGAATCCTACGAGCAGTACTTC. The encoded protein is CASSYTSGESYEQYF.

The chain combines TRBV19 with TRBJ1-2; 9 nucleotides match TRBD1. CDR3 size: 13 residues. Per germline, CDR1 LNHDA and CDR2 SQIVND (reference sequence). Losses at the gene ends were 5 bases for V and 6 bases for J; bases not matched to a gene: 4. The CDR3 nucleotides are TGTGCCAGTAGTCCCTGGACAGGGGATGGCTACACCTTC. It yields the protein CASSPWTGDGYTF.

V usage is TRBV19 and J usage is TRBJ2-2; TRBD1 aligns across 7 bases. J was trimmed by 3 bases and V by 6 bases; bases with no gene match: 4. This CDR3 has 14 amino acids. The germline gives CDR1 LNHDA, CDR2 SQIVND (reference sequence). The CDR3 sequence is CASSRTGDTGELFF. The DNA of the CDR3 is TGTGCCAGTAGCAGGACAGGAGACACCGGGGAGCTGTTTTTT.

The count of this clone is one. V gene TRBV11-3 combines with J gene TRBJ2-7; TRBD2 aligns across 7 bases. Germline loops: CDR1 SGHNT, CDR2 YENEEA. The CDR3 is made up of 15 amino acids. V shed 2 bases, J shed 4 bases, and the junction held 8 bases outside the gene matches. The chain's CDR3 is CASSLIGLVGYEQYF. The CDR3 nucleotides read TGTGCCAGCAGCTTAATAGGACTAGTCGGTTACGAGCAGTACTTC.

J is TRBJ1-2 and V is TRBV18; D perhaps matches TRBD1 (5 bases). The CDR3 runs 14 residues. Looked up from germline, CDR1 is KGHSH and CDR2 is LQKENI. With 6 bases removed from V and 0 bases from J, the gap between germline ends came to 11 bases. The CDR3 spells CASSQGFTNYGYTF. Here the CDR3 DNA reads TGTGCCAGCTCCCAGGGTTTCACTAACTATGGCTACACCTTC.

This clone was found a few times. The chain links TRBV9 to TRBJ2-7; 9 positions match TRBD1. With V trimmed by 5 bases and J by 2 bases, 5 bases remained unmatched. The CDR3 is made up of 14 amino acids. Germline V gene data show CDR1 as SGDLS and CDR2 as YYNGEE. The CDR3 DNA follows: TGTGCCAGCAGTGCCGGGACAGGGCCCTACGAGCAGTACTTC. Translating it yields CASSAGTGPYEQYF. Based on the CDR3 plus reference TRBV9 and TRBJ2-7, the full variable domain is DSGVTQTPKHLITATGQRVTLRCSPRSGDLSVYWYQQSLDQGLQFLIQYYNGEERAKGNILERFSAQQFPDLHSELNLSSLELGDSALYFCASSAGTGPYEQYFGPGTRLTVT.

The chain links TRBV27 to TRBJ2-7; 10 positions match TRBD1. With V trimmed by 6 bases and J by 1 base, 3 bases remained unmatched. Germline V gives CDR1 MNHEY, CDR2 SMNVEV (reference sequence). The length of the CDR3 is 14 residues. CDR3 loop: CASRRDRGSYEQYF. CDR3 sequence (DNA): TGTGCCAGCAGGAGGGACAGGGGATCCTACGAGCAGTACTTC.